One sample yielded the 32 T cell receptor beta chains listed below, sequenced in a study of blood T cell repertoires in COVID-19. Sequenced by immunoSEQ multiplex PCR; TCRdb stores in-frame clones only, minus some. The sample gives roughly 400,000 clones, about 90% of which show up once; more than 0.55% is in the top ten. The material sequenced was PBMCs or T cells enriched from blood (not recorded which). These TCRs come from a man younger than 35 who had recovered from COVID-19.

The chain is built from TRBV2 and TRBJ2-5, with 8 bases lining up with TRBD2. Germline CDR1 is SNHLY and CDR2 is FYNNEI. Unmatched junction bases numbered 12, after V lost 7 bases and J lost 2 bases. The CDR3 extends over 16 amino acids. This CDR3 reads CASTLEGSGVQETQYF. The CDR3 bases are TGTGCCAGCACCCTGGAGGGTAGCGGGGTTCAAGAGACCCAGTACTTC.

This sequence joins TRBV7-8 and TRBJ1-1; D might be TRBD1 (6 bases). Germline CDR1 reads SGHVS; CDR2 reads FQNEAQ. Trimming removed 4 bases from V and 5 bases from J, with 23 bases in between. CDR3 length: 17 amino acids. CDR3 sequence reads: CASSSIRQGRVFTEAFF. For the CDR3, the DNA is TGTGCCAGCAGCTCGATAAGGCAGGGGAGGGTTTTTACTGAAGCTTTCTTT.

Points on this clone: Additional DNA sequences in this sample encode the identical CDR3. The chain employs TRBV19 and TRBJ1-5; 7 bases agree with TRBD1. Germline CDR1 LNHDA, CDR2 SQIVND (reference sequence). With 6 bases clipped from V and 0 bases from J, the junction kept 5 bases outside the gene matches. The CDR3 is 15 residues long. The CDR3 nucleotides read TGTGCCAGTAGGAACCAGGGGGTTAGCAATCAGCCCCAGCATTTT. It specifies CASRNQGVSNQPQHF.

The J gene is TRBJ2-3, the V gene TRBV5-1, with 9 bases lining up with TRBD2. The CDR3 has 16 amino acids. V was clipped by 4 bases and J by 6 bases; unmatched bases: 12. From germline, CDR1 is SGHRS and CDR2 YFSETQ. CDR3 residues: CASSPWTSAVFDTQYF. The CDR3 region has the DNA TGCGCCAGCAGCCCCTGGACTAGCGCCGTATTCGATACGCAGTATTTT.

CDR3 amino acids: CASRTGEGGTEAFF. The CDR3 DNA sequence: TGTGCCAGCAGAACCGGGGAGGGTGGCACTGAAGCTTTCTTT. J is TRBJ1-1 and V is TRBV2; D uncertain. The V end was cut by 6 bases, the J end by 4 bases, with 15 bases between. CDR1 and CDR2 (germline): SNHLY, FYNNEI. The CDR3 is made up of 14 amino acids.

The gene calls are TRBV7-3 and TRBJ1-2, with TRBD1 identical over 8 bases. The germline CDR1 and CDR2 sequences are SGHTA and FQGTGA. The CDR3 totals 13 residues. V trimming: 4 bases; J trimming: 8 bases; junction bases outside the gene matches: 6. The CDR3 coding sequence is TGTGCCAGCAGCTCCACAGGGGGACGGGGCTACACCTTC. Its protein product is CASSSTGGRGYTF.

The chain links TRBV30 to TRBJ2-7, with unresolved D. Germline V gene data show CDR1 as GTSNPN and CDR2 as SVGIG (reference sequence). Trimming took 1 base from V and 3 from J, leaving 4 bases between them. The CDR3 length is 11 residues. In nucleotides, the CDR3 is TGTGCCTGGAGTGCCCTCTACGAGCAGTACTTC. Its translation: CAWSALYEQYF.

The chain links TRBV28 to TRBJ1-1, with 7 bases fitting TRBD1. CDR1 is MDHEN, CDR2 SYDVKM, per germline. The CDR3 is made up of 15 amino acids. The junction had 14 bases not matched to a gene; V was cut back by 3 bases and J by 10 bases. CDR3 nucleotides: TGTGCCAGCAGTTTGGTTTTCGGAGGGGGCGATTTAGCTTTCTTT. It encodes CASSLVFGGGDLAFF.

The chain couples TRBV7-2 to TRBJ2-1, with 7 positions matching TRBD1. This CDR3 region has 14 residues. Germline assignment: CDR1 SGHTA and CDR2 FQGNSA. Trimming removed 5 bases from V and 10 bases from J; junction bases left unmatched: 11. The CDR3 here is CASSPKGAGTEQFF. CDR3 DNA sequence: TGTGCCAGCAGCCCGAAGGGGGCAGGGACCGAGCAGTTCTTC.

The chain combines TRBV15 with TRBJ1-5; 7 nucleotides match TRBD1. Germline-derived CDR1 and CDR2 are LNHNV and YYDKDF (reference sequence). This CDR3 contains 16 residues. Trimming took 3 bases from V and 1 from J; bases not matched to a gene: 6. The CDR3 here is CATSSLQGPSNQPQHF. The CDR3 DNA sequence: TGTGCCACCAGCAGTTTACAGGGGCCGAGCAATCAGCCCCAGCATTTT.

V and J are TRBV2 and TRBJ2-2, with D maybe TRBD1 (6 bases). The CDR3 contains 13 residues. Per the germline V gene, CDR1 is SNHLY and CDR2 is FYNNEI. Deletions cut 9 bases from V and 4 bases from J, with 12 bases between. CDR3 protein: CASHRDGTGELFF. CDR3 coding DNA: TGTGCCAGTCACAGGGACGGCACCGGGGAGCTGTTTTTT. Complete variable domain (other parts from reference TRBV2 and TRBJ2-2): EPEVTQTPSHQVTQMGQEVILRCVPISNHLYFYWYRQILGQKVEFLVSFYNNEISEKSEIFDDQFSVERPDGSNFTLKIRSTKLEDSAMYFCASHRDGTGELFFGEGSRLTVL.

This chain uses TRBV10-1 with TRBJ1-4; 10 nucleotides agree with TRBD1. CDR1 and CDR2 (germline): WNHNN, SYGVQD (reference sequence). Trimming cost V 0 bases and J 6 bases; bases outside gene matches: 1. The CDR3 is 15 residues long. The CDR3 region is CASSESGQGDEKLFF. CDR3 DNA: TGCGCCAGCAGTGAGTCCGGACAGGGGGATGAAAAACTGTTTTTT.

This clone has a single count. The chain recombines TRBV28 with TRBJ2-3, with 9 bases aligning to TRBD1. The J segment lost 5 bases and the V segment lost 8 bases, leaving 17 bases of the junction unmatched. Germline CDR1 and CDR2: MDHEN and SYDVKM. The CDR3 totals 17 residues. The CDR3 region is CASPSGTGKGNKDTQYF. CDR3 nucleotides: TGTGCCAGCCCTTCCGGGACAGGGAAGGGGAACAAAGATACGCAGTATTTT.

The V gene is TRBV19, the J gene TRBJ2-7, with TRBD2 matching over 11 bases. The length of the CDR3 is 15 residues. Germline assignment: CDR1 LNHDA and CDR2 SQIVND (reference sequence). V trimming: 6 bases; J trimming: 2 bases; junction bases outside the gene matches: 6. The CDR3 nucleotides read TGTGCCAGTAGGAGGGGACTAGCGGACCCCTACGAGCAGTACTTC. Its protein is CASRRGLADPYEQYF. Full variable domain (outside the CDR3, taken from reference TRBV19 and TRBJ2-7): DGGITQSPKYLFRKEGQNVTLSCEQNLNHDAMYWYRQDPGQGLRLIYYSQIVNDFQKGDIAEGYSVSREKKESFPLTVTSAQKNPTAFYLCASRRGLADPYEQYFGPGTRLTVT.

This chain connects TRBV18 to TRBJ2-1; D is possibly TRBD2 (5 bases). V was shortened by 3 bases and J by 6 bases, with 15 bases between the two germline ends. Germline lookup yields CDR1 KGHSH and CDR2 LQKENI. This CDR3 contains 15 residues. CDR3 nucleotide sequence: TGTGCCAGCTCACCGATTAGCGTTGCACTCAATGAGCAGTTCTTC. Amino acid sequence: CASSPISVALNEQFF.

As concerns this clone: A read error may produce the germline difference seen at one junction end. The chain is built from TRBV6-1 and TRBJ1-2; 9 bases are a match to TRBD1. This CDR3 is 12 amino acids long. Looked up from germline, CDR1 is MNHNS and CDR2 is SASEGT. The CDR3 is CASSEEGTGSSF. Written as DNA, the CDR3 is TGTGCCAGCAGTGAAGAAGGGACAGGGTCCTCCTTC.

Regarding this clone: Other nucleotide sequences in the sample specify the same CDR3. The CDR3 DNA is TGTGCCAGCAGCCAAGGACAGGGGGGCGGCTACACCTTC. It specifies CASSQGQGGGYTF. The V gene is TRBV3-1 (or the pseudogene TRBV3-2), the J gene TRBJ1-2, with 9 bases fitting TRBD1. With V trimmed by 1 base and J by 8 bases, 2 bases remained unmatched. Germline loops: CDR1 LGHDT, CDR2 YNNKEL (reference sequence). The CDR3 covers 13 residues.

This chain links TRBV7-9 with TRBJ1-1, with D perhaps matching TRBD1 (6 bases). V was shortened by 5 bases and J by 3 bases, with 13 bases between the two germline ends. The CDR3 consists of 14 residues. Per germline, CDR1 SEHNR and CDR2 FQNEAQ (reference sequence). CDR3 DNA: TGTGCCAGCAGCGAAACAGGGCGGGACACTGAAGCTTTCTTT. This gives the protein CASSETGRDTEAFF.

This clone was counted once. CDR3 sequence: CASSIGPGTDTQYF. CDR3 sequence (DNA): TGTGCCAGTAGTATTGGGCCCGGCACAGATACGCAGTATTTT. The chain has TRBV19 and TRBJ2-3, with D unresolved. CDR3 size: 14 residues. CDR1 and CDR2 from the germline V gene are LNHDA and SQIVND (reference sequence). V was trimmed by 3 bases and J by 1 base, leaving 8 bases between them.

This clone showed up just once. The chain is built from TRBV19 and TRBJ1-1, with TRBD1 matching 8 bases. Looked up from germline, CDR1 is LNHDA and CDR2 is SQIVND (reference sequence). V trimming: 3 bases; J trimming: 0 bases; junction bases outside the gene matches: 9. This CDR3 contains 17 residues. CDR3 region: CASSIRDRRTLNTEAFF. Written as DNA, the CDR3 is TGTGCCAGTAGTATTCGGGACAGGAGAACTTTGAACACTGAAGCTTTCTTT.

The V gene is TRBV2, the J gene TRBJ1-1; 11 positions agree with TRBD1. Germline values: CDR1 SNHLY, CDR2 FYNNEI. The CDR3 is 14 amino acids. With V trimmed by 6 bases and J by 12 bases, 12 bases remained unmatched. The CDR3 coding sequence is TGTGCCAGCAGAATGGACAGGGGGCTTCTTGCGACTTTCTTT. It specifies CASRMDRGLLATFF.

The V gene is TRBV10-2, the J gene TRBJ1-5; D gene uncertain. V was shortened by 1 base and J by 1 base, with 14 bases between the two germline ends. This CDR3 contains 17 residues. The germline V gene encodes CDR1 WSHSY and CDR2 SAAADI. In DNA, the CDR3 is TGCGCCAGCAGTGAGTACTATGGAACGGCGAGCAATCAGCCCCAGCATTTT. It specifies CASSEYYGTASNQPQHF.

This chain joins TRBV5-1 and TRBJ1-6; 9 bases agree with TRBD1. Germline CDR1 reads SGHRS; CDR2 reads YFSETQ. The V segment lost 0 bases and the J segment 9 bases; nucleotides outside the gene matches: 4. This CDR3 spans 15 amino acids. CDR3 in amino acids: CASSLEGQGSSPLHF. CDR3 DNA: TGCGCCAGCAGCTTGGAGGGACAGGGAAGTTCACCCCTCCACTTT.

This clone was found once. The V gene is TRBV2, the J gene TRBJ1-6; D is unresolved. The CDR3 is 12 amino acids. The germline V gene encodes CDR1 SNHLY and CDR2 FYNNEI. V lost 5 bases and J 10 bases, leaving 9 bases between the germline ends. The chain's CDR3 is CASSPPRSPLHF. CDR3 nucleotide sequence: TGTGCCAGCAGTCCACCGCGCTCACCCCTCCACTTT.

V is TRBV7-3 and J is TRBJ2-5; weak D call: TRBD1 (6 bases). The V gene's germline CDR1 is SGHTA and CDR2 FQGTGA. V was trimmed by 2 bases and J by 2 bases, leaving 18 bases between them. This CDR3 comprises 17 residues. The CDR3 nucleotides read TGTGCCAGCAGCTTATTGGTTTCGACAGGAGAACAAGAGACCCAGTACTTC. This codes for CASSLLVSTGEQETQYF. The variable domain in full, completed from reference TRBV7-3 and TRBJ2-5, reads GAGVSQTPSNKVTEKGKYVELRCDPISGHTALYWYRQSLGQGPEFLIYFQGTGAADDSGLPNDRFFAVRPEGSVSTLKIQRTERGDSAVYLCASSLLVSTGEQETQYFGPGTRLLVL.

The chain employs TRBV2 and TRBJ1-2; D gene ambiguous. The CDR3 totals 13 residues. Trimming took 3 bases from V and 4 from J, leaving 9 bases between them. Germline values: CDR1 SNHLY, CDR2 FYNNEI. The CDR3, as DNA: TGTGCCAGCAGTGAGGAGGAGGGCTATGGCTACACCTTC. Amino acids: CASSEEEGYGYTF.

The CDR3, as DNA: TGCGCCAGCAGTGTAGGGACAGGGCCGTACGAGCAGTACTTC. This translates into CASSVGTGPYEQYF. This chain joins TRBV10-2 and TRBJ2-7, with 9 positions matching TRBD1. Trimming removed 4 bases from V and 4 bases from J; junction bases left unmatched: 5. The CDR3 is 14 amino acids. Germline loops: CDR1 WSHSY, CDR2 SAAADI.

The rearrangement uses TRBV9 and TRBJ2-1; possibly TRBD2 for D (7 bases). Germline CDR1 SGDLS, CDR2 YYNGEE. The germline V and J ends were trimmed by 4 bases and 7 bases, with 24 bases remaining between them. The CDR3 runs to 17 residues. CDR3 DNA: TGTGCCAGCAGCACCTTTGGGGGGGCCCTGGGAAGGAATGAGCAGTTCTTC. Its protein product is CASSTFGGALGRNEQFF.

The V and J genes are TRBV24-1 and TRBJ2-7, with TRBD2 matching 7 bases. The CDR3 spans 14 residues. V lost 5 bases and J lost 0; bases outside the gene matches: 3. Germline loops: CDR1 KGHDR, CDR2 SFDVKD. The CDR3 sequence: CATSGAGNSYEQYF. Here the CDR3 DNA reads TGTGCCACCAGTGGAGCGGGAAACTCCTACGAGCAGTACTTC.

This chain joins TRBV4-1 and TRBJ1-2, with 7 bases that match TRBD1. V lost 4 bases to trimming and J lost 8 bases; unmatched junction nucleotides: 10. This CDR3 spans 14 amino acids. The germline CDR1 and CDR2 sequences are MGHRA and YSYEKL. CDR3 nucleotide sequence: TGCGCCAGCAGCCCGGAGGAGGGGGCGAGCGGCTACACCTTC. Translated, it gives CASSPEEGASGYTF.

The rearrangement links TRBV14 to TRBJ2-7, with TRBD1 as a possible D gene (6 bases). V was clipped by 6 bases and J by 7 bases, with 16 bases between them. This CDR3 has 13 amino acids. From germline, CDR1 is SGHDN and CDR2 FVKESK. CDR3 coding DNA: TGTGCCAGCAGGCAACAGGGTATGACGGAGCAGTACTTC. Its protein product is CASRQQGMTEQYF.

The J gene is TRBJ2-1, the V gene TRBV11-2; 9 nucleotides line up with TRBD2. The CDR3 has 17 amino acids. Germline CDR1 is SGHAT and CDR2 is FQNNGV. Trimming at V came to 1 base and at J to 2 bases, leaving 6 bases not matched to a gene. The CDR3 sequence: CASSLVVSGSAYNEQFF. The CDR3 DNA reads TGTGCCAGCAGCTTAGTCGTTAGCGGGAGTGCCTACAATGAGCAGTTCTTC. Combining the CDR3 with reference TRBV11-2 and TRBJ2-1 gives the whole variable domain EAGVAQSPRYKIIEKRQSVAFWCNPISGHATLYWYQQILGQGPKLLIQFQNNGVVDDSQLPKDRFSAERLKGVDSTLKIQPAKLEDSAVYLCASSLVVSGSAYNEQFFGPGTRLTVL.